These T cell receptor beta chains were read from a single sample in a study of T-cell memory formation after mild COVID-19. A single record per CDR3 protein comes from TCRdb applying MiXCR to the 5' RACE reads. The table records fewer than 700,000 distinct CDR3 sequences, roughly 20% of them present only once. Sample: PBMCs or a T cell subset sorted from them (not recorded which). The source is an adult woman who had mild COVID-19 (a few samples of this study predate the infection). Cell type and time point are not known. CDR3s include the opening cysteine and the closing phenylalanine or tryptophan. Fields, in order: CDR3 DNA, CDR3 protein, CDR3 length, V gene, J gene, D gene, clone size. The D gene is left open where the match is weak. The size field is filled for only some rows; it gives once, few, many or a size class.

DNA: TGCGCCAGCAGCCAGGGACAGGATGGAAACACCATATATTTT
CDR3: CASSQGQDGNTIYF
length: 14
V: TRBV5-1
J: TRBJ1-3
D: TRBD1
size: .

DNA: TGTGCCAGCAGCTTTGCCTCAGGGGCCAACACTGAAGCTTTCTTT
CDR3: CASSFASGANTEAFF
length: 15
V: TRBV5-4
J: TRBJ1-1
D: .
size: .

DNA: TGTGCCTGGAGCCTTATAAGCGGGACCCAGTACTTC
CDR3: CAWSLISGTQYF
length: 12
V: TRBV30
J: TRBJ2-5
D: .
size: few

DNA: TGTGCCAGCATGGGGCCCCTCGGCAATGAGCAGTCCTTC
CDR3: CASMGPLGNEQSF
length: 13
V: TRBV9
J: TRBJ2-1
D: .
size: .

DNA: TGTGCCAGCGGAAAGGAGCGGCTATTAAAAGAGACCCAGTACTTC
CDR3: CASGKERLLKETQYF
length: 15
V: TRBV2
J: TRBJ2-5
D: .
size: .

DNA: TGTGCCAGCAGTTTCCAGGGGTCCTATGGCTACACCTTC
CDR3: CASSFQGSYGYTF
length: 13
V: TRBV27
J: TRBJ1-2
D: .
size: few

DNA: TGTGCCAGCAGTGAAAGGCAGCTTCAAGGGGAAGATACGCAGTATTTT
CDR3: CASSERQLQGEDTQYF
length: 16
V: TRBV2
J: TRBJ2-3
D: .
size: .

DNA: TGTGCCAGCAGTTCCCCAGGAGACAGGGGGAACTATGGCTACACCTTC
CDR3: CASSSPGDRGNYGYTF
length: 16
V: TRBV7-2
J: TRBJ1-2
D: TRBD1
size: few

DNA: TGCAGTGCTAGAGATCATACGTCCGGCTACACCTTC
CDR3: CSARDHTSGYTF
length: 12
V: TRBV20-1
J: TRBJ1-2
D: .
size: few

DNA: TGCAGCGTCGCCCGGCGGAGCCAGTACTTC
CDR3: CSVARRSQYF
length: 10
V: TRBV29-1
J: TRBJ2-7
D: .
size: .

DNA: TGTGCCAGCAGTCTAAGCGGGAGTCTCGATGAGCAGTTCTTC
CDR3: CASSLSGSLDEQFF
length: 14
V: TRBV9
J: TRBJ2-1
D: TRBD2
size: .

DNA: TGTGCCAGCAGCCAGTCGGGGACTAGTCGGGACAATGAGCAGTTCTTC
CDR3: CASSQSGTSRDNEQFF
length: 16
V: TRBV4-2
J: TRBJ2-1
D: TRBD2
size: .

DNA: TGTGCCAGCGAGGACAGGGTGGGCGGCTACACCTTC
CDR3: CASEDRVGGYTF
length: 12
V: TRBV5-6
J: TRBJ1-2
D: TRBD1
size: .

DNA: TGTGCCAGCAGCGTAGGAGGGGCGGGTGAGCAGTTCTTC
CDR3: CASSVGGAGEQFF
length: 13
V: TRBV9
J: TRBJ2-1
D: .
size: few

DNA: TGCAGCGTTGAAGGTTCTTACACTAGCTCCTACGAGCAGTACTTC
CDR3: CSVEGSYTSSYEQYF
length: 15
V: TRBV29-1
J: TRBJ2-7
D: .
size: many

DNA: TGCAGTGCTAGAGATATACTAGCCAGTTACACAGATACGCAGTATTTT
CDR3: CSARDILASYTDTQYF
length: 16
V: TRBV20-1
J: TRBJ2-3
D: .
size: few

DNA: TGCGCCAGCAGCCACGCACTCGGACTCGTAACAAGCACAGATACGCAGTATTTT
CDR3: CASSHALGLVTSTDTQYF
length: 18
V: TRBV4-1
J: TRBJ2-3
D: .
size: .

DNA: TGTGCCAGCAGGGCAGCGCGGGGGGTGTACGAGCAGTACTTC
CDR3: CASRAARGVYEQYF
length: 14
V: TRBV2
J: TRBJ2-7
D: TRBD2
size: .

DNA: TGTGCCAGCAGCTCCGGGGATAACACCGGGGAGCTGTTTTTT
CDR3: CASSSGDNTGELFF
length: 14
V: TRBV7-9
J: TRBJ2-2
D: .
size: .

DNA: TGTGCCAGCAGTTCCTGGTACCGAGCGGACGAGCAGTACTTC
CDR3: CASSSWYRADEQYF
length: 14
V: TRBV12-3/TRBV12-4
J: TRBJ2-7
D: .
size: few

DNA: TGTGCCAGCAGTTACTCGAAGGACACTGAAGCTTTCTTT
CDR3: CASSYSKDTEAFF
length: 13
V: TRBV6-5
J: TRBJ1-1
D: .
size: .

DNA: TGTGCCAGCAGCTTAGCCCTAGTGAGGAATGAGCAGTTCTTC
CDR3: CASSLALVRNEQFF
length: 14
V: TRBV11-2
J: TRBJ2-1
D: .
size: .

DNA: TGTGCCAGCAGCGGGCTAGCGGGGGCGGTAGATACGCAGTATTTT
CDR3: CASSGLAGAVDTQYF
length: 15
V: TRBV9
J: TRBJ2-3
D: TRBD2
size: few

DNA: TGTGCCAGCAGCTTGGGACAGATTAGCAATCAGCCCCAGCATTTT
CDR3: CASSLGQISNQPQHF
length: 15
V: TRBV5-8
J: TRBJ1-5
D: .
size: .

DNA: TGCAGTGCTCAAAGGACAGGGTCGGTCTACGAGCAGTACTTC
CDR3: CSAQRTGSVYEQYF
length: 14
V: TRBV20-1
J: TRBJ2-7
D: TRBD1
size: few

DNA: TGCAGCGTTGATGCCCGACAGGGAACGTACGAGCAGTACTTC
CDR3: CSVDARQGTYEQYF
length: 14
V: TRBV29-1
J: TRBJ2-7
D: TRBD1
size: few

DNA: TGTGCCAGCAGTCGTCCTGGGACGGATACCTACGAGCAGTACTTC
CDR3: CASSRPGTDTYEQYF
length: 15
V: TRBV4-2
J: TRBJ2-7
D: .
size: once

DNA: TGCAGCGCTAGCCCGGGACAGGGTAATGGCTACACCTTC
CDR3: CSASPGQGNGYTF
length: 13
V: TRBV29-1
J: TRBJ1-2
D: TRBD1
size: many

DNA: TGCGCCAGCAGCTCGGGACAGGCCTCGAGGGGCGAGCAGTACTTC
CDR3: CASSSGQASRGEQYF
length: 15
V: TRBV5-1
J: TRBJ2-7
D: TRBD1
size: .

DNA: TGTGCCAGCAGCTTAGGGCGGGACTCCCGGGGTGGCTTGGTAACTAGCATTTTCCACGAGCAGTACTTC
CDR3: CASSLGRDSRGGLVTSIFHEQYF
length: 23
V: TRBV11-2
J: TRBJ2-7
D: .
size: .

DNA: TGTGCCAGCAGCCGGAGTGATGGAATGCATAACGAGCAGTACTTC
CDR3: CASSRSDGMHNEQYF
length: 15
V: TRBV5-6
J: TRBJ2-7
D: .
size: .

DNA: TGTGCCAGCGGTTCTAGCGGGGTGGCGGATACGCAGTATTTT
CDR3: CASGSSGVADTQYF
length: 14
V: TRBV12-3/TRBV12-4
J: TRBJ2-3
D: TRBD2
size: few